Each of the 29 T cell receptor beta chains below was sequenced from the same sample in a study of CD4 and CD8 cells across lung adenocarcinoma regions. TCRdb re-called the PCR reads through MiXCR, storing one row per CDR3 protein. There are approximately 4,100 distinct CDR3 sequences in the sample; approximately 60% occur only once, and less than 20% lies in the top ten. The sequenced sample consisted of CD4+ T cells from the center of a lung tumor. These TCRs come from a male donor with lung adenocarcinoma. The CD4 and CD8 labels of this study may be unreliable.

This clonotype came up a few times. V gene TRBV7-2 combines with J gene TRBJ1-6; no clear D. CDR1 and CDR2 (germline): SGHTA, FQGNSA. Trimming cost V 5 bases and J 19 bases, with 24 bases left between them. CDR3 length: 14 residues. This CDR3 reads CASSDTSGGWEQHF. The DNA of the CDR3 is TGTGCCAGCAGCGATACATCGGGAGGGTGGGAGCAGCACTTT.

This clonotype is medium-sized by share. The CDR3 nucleotides read TGTGCCAGCAGTGAAAGACATGCGGGGGGGTATGGCTACACCTTC. Translation: CASSERHAGGYGYTF. This chain connects TRBV6-1 to TRBJ1-2; TRBD1 might be the D (5 bases). V lost 2 bases and J lost 5, with 15 bases in between. The CDR3 covers 15 residues. Germline values: CDR1 MNHNS, CDR2 SASEGT.

By frequency in the sample, this clonotype is large. V gene TRBV27 combines with J gene TRBJ1-4; no clear D. CDR1 is MNHEY, CDR2 SMNVEV, per germline (reference sequence). The CDR3 is 18 residues long. Trimming removed 3 bases from V and 8 bases from J, with 25 bases in between. Here the CDR3 reads CASSLTFEGITTWEKLFF. CDR3 in DNA: TGTGCCAGCAGTTTGACCTTCGAGGGTATCACAACTTGGGAAAAACTGTTTTTT.

The genes are TRBV6-1 and TRBJ2-1; tentatively, D is TRBD2 (6 bases). This CDR3 is built from 16 residues. The germline V gene has CDR1 MNHNS and CDR2 SASEGT. Trimming took off 6 bases at V and 4 bases at J, with 19 bases between the two ends. CDR3 in amino acids: CASRGSTSRRYNEQFF. In DNA form, the CDR3 reads TGTGCCAGCAGGGGGAGCACTAGCCGGAGGTACAATGAGCAGTTCTTC.

CDR3 residues: CASSRGLAEADTQYF. The CDR3 DNA sequence: TGTGCCAGCTCTCGGGGACTAGCGGAGGCAGATACGCAGTATTTT. The chain uses TRBV11-3 and TRBJ2-3, with 11 bases matching TRBD2. The J segment lost 4 bases and the V segment lost 8 bases, leaving 8 bases of the junction unmatched. The CDR3 runs 15 residues. Germline CDR1 is SGHNT and CDR2 is YENEEA. Full variable domain (remainder filled in from reference TRBV11-3 and TRBJ2-3): EAGVVQSPRYKIIEKKQPVAFWCNPISGHNTLYWYLQNLGQGPELLIRYENEEAVDDSQLPKDRFSAERLKGVDSTLKIQPAELGDSAVYLCASSRGLAEADTQYFGPGTRLTVL.

The chain recombines TRBV14 with TRBJ2-1; D is perhaps TRBD2 (5 bases). Germline V gene lookup returns CDR1 SGHDN and CDR2 FVKESK. Trimming took 0 bases from V and 7 from J, leaving 19 bases between them. This CDR3 has 17 amino acids. CDR3 region: CASSQDIGAGYLNEQFF. The CDR3 bases are TGTGCCAGCAGCCAAGATATAGGTGCGGGTTATCTGAATGAGCAGTTCTTC. Full variable domain (rest looked up from reference TRBV14 and TRBJ2-1): EAGVTQFPSHSVIEKGQTVTLRCDPISGHDNLYWYRRVMGKEIKFLLHFVKESKQDESGMPNNRFLAERTGGTYSTLKVQPAELEDSGVYFCASSQDIGAGYLNEQFFGPGTRLTVL.

By share, this clonotype ranks as large (0.1 to 1%). CDR3 in DNA: TGTGCCAGCAGTGGATCCCCGGGTTTGCATGAAGCTTTCTTT. This sequence encodes CASSGSPGLHEAFF. The chain has TRBV27 and TRBJ1-1; no reliable D call. Germline V gene sequence: CDR1 MNHEY, CDR2 SMNVEV (reference sequence). The V end was cut by 5 bases, the J end by 7 bases, with 17 bases between. The CDR3 runs 14 residues.

This rearrangement joins TRBV11-3 to TRBJ2-5; tentatively, D is TRBD1 (6 bases). The CDR3 runs to 15 residues. V dropped 1 base and J dropped 5 bases, with 14 bases sitting between them. From germline, CDR1 is SGHNT and CDR2 YENEEA. CDR3 bases: TGTGCCAGCAGCTTAGGTCCAGGGGCAGGTGAGACCCAGTACTTC. Translated, it gives CASSLGPGAGETQYF.

The gene calls are TRBV12-3 or TRBV12-4 and TRBJ2-1; D ambiguous. Trimming took off 5 bases at V and 10 bases at J, with 12 bases between the two ends. The length of the CDR3 is 12 residues. This CDR3 is CASSLSGREQFF. The CDR3 DNA sequence: TGTGCCAGCAGTCTAAGTGGGCGGGAGCAGTTCTTC.

This chain connects TRBV6-1 to TRBJ1-1; D call uncertain. Trimming pared 5 bases from V and 0 bases from J, leaving 16 bases between. The CDR3 loop spans 16 amino acids. CDR1 and CDR2 (germline): MNHNS, SASEGT. The CDR3: CASSRLPPGMNTEAFF. CDR3 nucleotide sequence: TGTGCCAGCAGTCGACTCCCCCCGGGGATGAACACTGAAGCTTTCTTT.

By proportion, this clonotype is large. The chain couples TRBV27 to TRBJ1-2; perhaps TRBD1 as D (5 bases). Germline CDR1 reads MNHEY; CDR2 reads SMNVEV (reference sequence). V was clipped by 5 bases and J by 7 bases, with 11 bases between them. There are 12 residues in the CDR3. In DNA form, the CDR3 reads TGTGCCAGCAGTCCGGGGGGACGTGGCTACACCTTC. Protein product: CASSPGGRGYTF.

J is TRBJ2-1 and V is TRBV7-8; D gene ambiguous. The better agreement between TRBJ2-5 and the DNA end casts doubt on the J call. The CDR3 contains 12 residues. The germline CDR1 and CDR2 sequences are SGHVS and FQNEAQ. In DNA form, the CDR3 reads TGTGCCAGCAGCTCCAGTGCAGAGACCCAGTACTTC. Residues: CASSSSAETQYF.

This clonotype was counted between two and nine times. This chain connects TRBV7-8 to TRBJ2-5; D is ambiguous. The CDR3 length is 11 residues. Trimming took off 4 bases at V and 7 bases at J, with 7 bases between the two ends. Germline-derived CDR1 and CDR2 are SGHVS and FQNEAQ. CDR3 DNA sequence: TGTGCCAGCAGCTCGGATGGGACCCAGTACTTC. Residues: CASSSDGTQYF.

The chain couples TRBV6-1 to TRBJ2-7; 10 positions match TRBD2. J gave up 7 bases and V 3 bases, and 9 bases lay outside the gene matches. Germline CDR1 is MNHNS and CDR2 is SASEGT. This CDR3 spans 15 amino acids. The CDR3 region has the DNA TGTGCCAGCAGTGACCGTTCTAGCGGGAGAAAGGAGCAGTACTTC. Residues: CASSDRSSGRKEQYF.

The chain is built from TRBV6-1 and TRBJ2-1, with D perhaps TRBD1 (7 bases). Deletions cut 7 bases from V and 4 bases from J, with 23 bases between. This CDR3 has 17 amino acids. CDR1 and CDR2 (germline): MNHNS, SASEGT. The CDR3 region has the DNA TGTGCCAGCACCGAATGGAGGGGGCGAAGGCTTTACAATGAGCAGTTCTTC. Translating gives CASTEWRGRRLYNEQFF.

The rearrangement joins TRBV10-2 to TRBJ2-1; the match to TRBD2 covers 10 bases. V dropped 4 bases and J dropped 3; count of bases not matched to a gene: 3. CDR3 length: 15 residues. Germline assignment: CDR1 WSHSY and CDR2 SAAADI. The CDR3 sequence: CASSGAGGRYNEQFF. CDR3 nucleotide sequence: TGCGCCAGCAGTGGAGCGGGGGGGCGCTACAATGAGCAGTTCTTC.

Remarks on this clonotype: The junction and the germline gene differ at one end; a read error may be behind it. V gene TRBV10-2 combines with J gene TRBJ2-6; 9 bases are a match to TRBD1. The CDR3 is made up of 19 amino acids. Germline CDR1 and CDR2: WSHSY and SAAADI. CDR3 sequence: CASSESWGTGRYGANDQNF. In nucleotides, the CDR3 is TGCGCCAGCAGTGAGTCCTGGGGGACAGGGCGGTACGGGGCCAACGACCAGAATTTC.

The chain employs TRBV6-1 and TRBJ2-7; TRBD1 or TRBD2 may be the D gene (5 bases each). The germline gives CDR1 MNHNS, CDR2 SASEGT. CDR3 length equals 14 residues. Trimming removed 6 bases at V and 0 bases at J, with 12 bases between. In nucleotides, the CDR3 is TGTGCCAGCAGAAGAGGGGTGAGCTCCTACGAGCAGTACTTC. Translated: CASRRGVSSYEQYF.

The chain is built from TRBV7-2 and TRBJ2-2; TRBD1 matches at 7 bases. The CDR3 totals 16 residues. CDR1 SGHTA and CDR2 FQGNSA come from the germline V gene. The trim removed 1 base at V and 3 bases at J, leaving 5 bases unmatched. DNA for the CDR3: TGTGCCAGCAGCTTAGACGGGACAGAGGACACCGGGGAGCTGTTTTTT. Translating it yields CASSLDGTEDTGELFF.

A remark on this clonotype: Without the conserved terminal phenylalanine or tryptophan, this CDR3 likely stems from a read error. The rearrangement joins TRBV7-6 to TRBJ2-1; 13 bases match TRBD2. There are 17 residues in the CDR3. The junction had 4 bases not matched to a gene; V was cut back by 5 bases and J by 0 bases. The germline CDR1 and CDR2 sequences are SGHVS and FNYEAQ. The CDR3 DNA is TGTGCCAGCAGCACGGGACTAGCGGGACGCTCCTACAATGAGCAGTTCTTA. This encodes CASSTGLAGRSYNEQFL.

Notes on this clonotype: This may stem from a read error, because a much larger clone lies one nucleotide away. The rearrangement uses TRBV27 and TRBJ2-3, with D unclear. CDR1 MNHEY and CDR2 SMNVEV come from the germline V gene (reference sequence). This CDR3 spans 13 amino acids. Trimming cost V 6 bases and J 3 bases, with 10 bases left between them. CDR3 DNA: TGTGCCAGCAGCCGGACCTGTACAGATACGCAGTATTTT. Its protein product is CASSRTCTDTQYF.

The rearrangement joins TRBV6-1 to TRBJ2-1, with a weak D call TRBD2 (6 bases). This CDR3 comprises 17 residues. The V end lost 7 bases, the J end lost 2 bases, and 21 bases lay between the germline ends. Looked up from germline, CDR1 is MNHNS and CDR2 is SASEGT. The CDR3: CASILQGSGTPYNEQFF. CDR3 sequence (DNA): TGTGCCAGCATCCTTCAGGGTAGCGGTACCCCCTACAATGAGCAGTTCTTC.

The rearrangement uses TRBV6-5 and TRBJ2-5; tentative D call: TRBD1 (6 bases). The J call is uncertain, as TRBJ2-7 better fits the DNA end. Germline V CDR1 and CDR2: MNHEY, SVGAGI. The CDR3 consists of 15 residues. CDR3 nucleotides: TGTGCCAGCAGTACATCGGGACACGGACACTACGAGCAGTACTTC. Amino acid sequence: CASSTSGHGHYEQYF.

The chain is built from TRBV7-2 and TRBJ2-5; a possible D gene is TRBD2 (6 bases). The J call is in doubt because the DNA end fits TRBJ2-7 better. This CDR3 region has 15 residues. The germline CDR1 and CDR2 sequences are SGHTA and FQGNSA. The CDR3: CASRGGRVQSYEQYF. CDR3 bases: TGTGCCAGCAGGGGGGGTCGCGTACAATCCTACGAGCAGTACTTC.

This clonotype was recorded a few times. J is TRBJ1-6 and V is TRBV6-1; 9 nucleotides match TRBD1. V trimming: 6 bases; J trimming: 7 bases; junction bases outside the gene matches: 7. This CDR3 is 15 amino acids long. The V gene's germline CDR1 is MNHNS and CDR2 SASEGT. The CDR3 DNA reads TGTGCCAGCAGCTCTACCGGGACAGGGAATTCACCCCTCCACTTT. Protein: CASSSTGTGNSPLHF.

Only a few counts were recorded for this clonotype. The chain carries TRBV27 and TRBJ2-5; D may correspond to TRBD1 or TRBD2 (6 bases each). CDR3 length: 15 amino acids. Trimming took 5 bases from V and 2 from J, leaving 15 bases between them. Germline V CDR1 and CDR2: MNHEY, SMNVEV (reference sequence). CDR3 coding DNA: TGTGCCAGCAGTAAGGGGGGCTTGGGTCAAGAGACCCAGTACTTC. Its translation: CASSKGGLGQETQYF.

This chain connects TRBV6-5 to TRBJ2-4; D is undetermined. The better agreement between TRBJ2-5 and the DNA end casts doubt on the J call. CDR1 is MNHEY and CDR2 is SVGAGI in the germline V gene. This CDR3 spans 11 amino acids. The DNA for the CDR3 is TGTGCCAGCAGTTACGTAGGGACCCAGTACTTC. Protein sequence: CASSYVGTQYF.

The chain carries TRBV6-5 and TRBJ2-2; no firm D call. CDR1 and CDR2 from the germline V gene are MNHEY and SVGAGI. V lost 0 bases and J 6 bases, leaving 2 bases between the germline ends. The CDR3 contains 12 residues. The CDR3 sequence: CASSYSPGELFF. In DNA form, the CDR3 reads TGTGCCAGCAGTTACTCCCCCGGGGAGCTGTTTTTT.

The rearrangement links TRBV10-1 to TRBJ1-1; 7 bases are a match to TRBD1. The CDR3 is 16 residues long. Trimming at V came to 10 bases and at J to 2 bases, leaving 16 bases not matched to a gene. Germline CDR1 reads WNHNN; CDR2 reads SYGVQD (reference sequence). The CDR3 DNA sequence: TGCGCCACCTCCTCGGGACAGTACACAAGAAACACTGAAGCTTTCTTT. Translating it yields CATSSGQYTRNTEAFF.